A selection of T cell receptor beta chains follows, all from one sample in a study of blood T cells in healthy people across ages. Via MiXCR, TCRdb re-called the 5' RACE reads, giving one row per CDR3 protein. Of 550,000 to 600,000 distinct CDR3 sequences in the sample, roughly 48% were seen once. Sequencing was carried out using blood. These receptors originate from a man older than 75 in good health. Both conserved end residues are part of each CDR3. A D gene is named only where the DNA matches it firmly.

d_gene	j_gene	v_gene	CDR3aa
NA	TRBJ2-7	TRBV29-1	CSVGTNGRDEQYF
NA	TRBJ2-3	TRBV5-1	CASSLDRRTDTQYF
NA	TRBJ2-1	TRBV18	CASSGTGYPSDEQFF
TRBD2	TRBJ2-1	TRBV11-3	CASSLGGTSGSYEQFF
NA	TRBJ2-5	TRBV29-1	CSARKEETQYF
NA	TRBJ2-7	TRBV29-1	CSVAPRDSQYEQYF
TRBD2	TRBJ2-1	TRBV7-6	CASSLGLAGANYNEQFF
NA	TRBJ1-2	TRBV29-1	CSGVAVAGYTF
NA	TRBJ2-7	TRBV20-1	CSARPGQNSYEQYF
NA	TRBJ2-7	TRBV2	CASTATGNYEQYF
NA	TRBJ2-3	TRBV7-2	CASSLNGARGAGNTQYF
NA	TRBJ2-2	TRBV12-3/TRBV12-4	CASSAHTSNTGELFF
NA	TRBJ2-3	TRBV7-2	CASSSDVASITQYF
TRBD2	TRBJ2-1	TRBV5-1	CAGSSGTSGRLTYNEQFF
NA	TRBJ1-5	TRBV5-1	CASNLDGRNQPQHF
NA	TRBJ1-2	TRBV6-2/TRBV6-3	CASSYVGRANYGYTF
TRBD2	TRBJ2-3	TRBV6-5	CASSYQRGHTDTQYF
NA	TRBJ2-6	TRBV20-1	CSARGAAGANVLTF
NA	TRBJ1-5	TRBV4-1	CASSQGPLGQPQHF
TRBD2	TRBJ2-1	TRBV20-1	CSGREYDEQFF
NA	TRBJ1-5	TRBV5-1	CASSPGGGDNQPQHF
NA	TRBJ2-1	TRBV7-9	CASSLWRGDYVNEQFF
NA	TRBJ2-7	TRBV5-1	CASSLAEGGLRYEQYF
TRBD1	TRBJ1-5	TRBV12-3/TRBV12-4	CASSLGGQGARPQHF
TRBD1	TRBJ1-1	TRBV25-1	CASSTGQGNTEAFF
TRBD1	TRBJ2-1	TRBV7-2	CASSSPPGQNNEQFF
NA	TRBJ2-2	TRBV29-1	CSVGGGSPGELFF
NA	TRBJ2-1	TRBV20-1	CSAFMDTYNEQFF
TRBD1	TRBJ2-2	TRBV5-1	CASSLFILGNDREHANTGELFF
TRBD2	TRBJ2-1	TRBV29-1	CSVEKRWSGGANEQFF
TRBD2	TRBJ2-5	TRBV7-2	CASSLGLRAGFQETQYF
TRBD1	NA	TRBV7-2	CASSLAGGQGTYEQYF
NA	TRBJ2-1	TRBV5-1	CASSLGQGGVDEQFF
NA	TRBJ2-7	TRBV6-5	CASRHTGTPSYEQYF
TRBD1	TRBJ1-2	TRBV5-1	CASSPGGGREDGYTF
NA	TRBJ2-7	TRBV18	CASSPMGGAYEQYF
NA	TRBJ2-6	TRBV5-1	CASSPGQTGANVLTF
NA	TRBJ2-7	TRBV29-1	CSVDGGTDEQYF
NA	TRBJ2-1	TRBV27	CASSLSSSTSSYNEQFF
NA	TRBJ1-2	TRBV25-1	CASSDVFTTSDNGYTF
NA	TRBJ2-7	TRBV20-1	CSARGGGQNEQYF
TRBD2	TRBJ2-5	TRBV4-2	CASSHGGSSGSFGSETQYF
TRBD2	TRBJ2-3	TRBV6-2/TRBV6-3	CASSQITSASTDTQYF
TRBD1	TRBJ1-2	TRBV20-1	CSASAPGGYGYTF
TRBD1	TRBJ2-2	TRBV29-1	CSVDGQANTGELFF
TRBD2	TRBJ2-1	TRBV6-4	CASSDSGTSGINEQFF
TRBD2	TRBJ2-1	TRBV20-1	CSALGGLAEIRSYNEQFF
TRBD2	TRBJ2-1	TRBV6-2/TRBV6-3	CASTLSREGQYEQFF
TRBD2	TRBJ2-4	TRBV7-9	CASSPGGVQAKNIQYF
TRBD2	TRBJ2-4	TRBV12-3/TRBV12-4	CASSYELREQYF
NA	TRBJ2-1	TRBV7-2	CASSIGGTSNEQFF
NA	TRBJ1-5	TRBV21-1	CASSKRGAYSNQPQHF
NA	TRBJ1-2	TRBV5-1	CASSSTGINYGYTF
NA	TRBJ2-2	TRBV6-6	CASSVGQGLFGELFF
NA	TRBJ1-2	TRBV7-2	CASSLADLRPYVGYTF